This T cell receptor beta chain was identified during a study of early T cells in non-severe SARS-CoV-2 infection. Each cDNA molecule carried a unique molecular identifier. Each CDR3 protein gets one entry after TCRdb re-called the 5' RACE reads with MiXCR. The table shows 37,000 or so distinct CDR3 sequences, with over 4% occurring only once. Germline assignment: CDR1 SQVTM and CDR2 ANQGSEA. V was shortened by 5 bases and J by 5 bases, with 6 bases between the two germline ends. The CDR3 is 10 amino acids. In this sample, this clonotype turned up a few times. Its cognate antigen is unknown. General study results and limits: Private and CD4 specificities were missed by VDJdb matching, skewed to anti-spike CD8.

The sequenced material came from whole blood. The V and J genes are TRBV29-1 and TRBJ2-5; the D is unclear. This sequence was found in an adult who was a healthcare worker with PCR-confirmed SARS-CoV-2 infection or an uninfected control (not recorded which). The CDR3 region has the DNA TGCAGCGTTTCCATGGAGACCCAGTACTTC. The encoded protein is CSVSMETQYF.